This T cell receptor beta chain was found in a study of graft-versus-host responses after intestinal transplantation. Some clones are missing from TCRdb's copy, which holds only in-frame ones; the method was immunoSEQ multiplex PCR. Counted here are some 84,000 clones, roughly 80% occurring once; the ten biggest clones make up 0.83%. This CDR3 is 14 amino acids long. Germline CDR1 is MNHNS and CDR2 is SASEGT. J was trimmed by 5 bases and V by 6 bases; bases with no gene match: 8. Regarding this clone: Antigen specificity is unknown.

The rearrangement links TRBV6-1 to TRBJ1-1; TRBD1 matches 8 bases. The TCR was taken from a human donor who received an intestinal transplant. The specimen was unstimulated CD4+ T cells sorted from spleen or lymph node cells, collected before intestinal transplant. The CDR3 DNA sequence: TGTGCCAGCAGCATCAGGGGGCAAGGGACTGAAGCTTTCTTT. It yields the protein CASSIRGQGTEAFF.